These 12 T cell receptor beta chains share one sample of origin, sequenced in a study of blood T cell repertoires in COVID-19. Profiling relied on immunoSEQ multiplex PCR, and the TCRdb table lists in-frame clones only, not all of them. The sample consists of 90,000 to 140,000 clones, 65% to 90% of them appearing once. The sample comprised peripheral blood. These receptors were collected from a man aged 45-60 years with acute or convalescent COVID-19.

This clone was recorded once. This chain links TRBV4-1 with TRBJ2-2; 8 nucleotides line up with TRBD2. This CDR3 spans 15 amino acids. Germline V gene sequence: CDR1 MGHRA, CDR2 YSYEKL. The V gene end was trimmed by 1 base and the J gene end by 5 bases; junction bases not matched to a gene: 3. This CDR3 reads CASSQGLAPTGELFF. For the CDR3, the DNA is TGCGCCAGCAGCCAAGGACTAGCGCCAACCGGGGAGCTGTTTTTT.

The chain carries TRBV3-1 (or the pseudogene TRBV3-2) and TRBJ2-7; 9 bases are shared with TRBD2. There are 16 residues in the CDR3. Germline CDR1 reads LGHDT; CDR2 reads YNNKEL (reference sequence). Trimming removed 0 bases from V and 2 bases from J; junction bases left unmatched: 5. CDR3 DNA: TGTGCCAGCAGCCAAGACGCTAGCGGGATGACCTACGAGCAGTACTTC. It is translated as CASSQDASGMTYEQYF.

The chain couples TRBV6-1 to TRBJ1-1; weak D call: TRBD1 (6 bases). The V and J ends lost 4 bases and 0 bases respectively, with 18 bases between them. The CDR3 is 17 residues long. Germline V gene lookup returns CDR1 MNHNS and CDR2 SASEGT. CDR3 region: CASSGRGAGLMNTEAFF. Written as DNA, the CDR3 is TGTGCCAGCAGTGGCCGGGGGGCAGGTTTGATGAACACTGAAGCTTTCTTT.

The chain uses TRBV6-5 and TRBJ2-7; D possibly corresponds to TRBD1 (5 bases). Germline V lookup: CDR1 MNHEY, CDR2 SVGAGI. The CDR3 sequence is 14 residues long. The V end was cut by 4 bases, the J end by 3 bases, with 13 bases between. CDR3 sequence (DNA): TGTGCCAGCAGTTCCAGACAGTTAGACTACGAGCAGTACTTC. It codes for CASSSRQLDYEQYF.

V and J are TRBV10-3 and TRBJ1-1; no definite D call. CDR3 length: 12 residues. V was pared by 5 bases and J by 6 bases, with 10 bases between. Germline V gene lookup returns CDR1 ENHRY and CDR2 SYGVKD. CDR3 DNA: TGTGCCATCAGTCCAGAGCGGGCTGAAGCTTTCTTT. Residues: CAISPERAEAFF.

The chain recombines TRBV6-2 or TRBV6-3 with TRBJ1-5; maybe TRBD1 (6 bases). Germline V gene lookup returns CDR1 MNHEY and CDR2 SVGEGT. The CDR3 sequence is 15 residues long. Trimming took off 2 bases at V and 5 bases at J, with 13 bases between the two ends. CDR3 sequence (DNA): TGTGCCAGCAGTTACCTGAGGACAGCGGATCAGCCCCAGCATTTT. Amino acid sequence: CASSYLRTADQPQHF.

This clone was picked up one time. The chain links TRBV6-5 to TRBJ1-1; D unresolved. V dropped 7 bases and J dropped 4 bases, with 13 bases sitting between them. Germline V gene sequence: CDR1 MNHEY, CDR2 SVGAGI. The CDR3 covers 13 residues. The CDR3: CASTRTSRTEAFF. For the CDR3, the DNA is TGTGCCAGCACTCGGACTTCACGCACTGAAGCTTTCTTT.

This chain uses TRBV19 with TRBJ2-7; D possibly corresponds to TRBD1 (6 bases). V lost 4 bases and J 4 bases, leaving 14 bases between the germline ends. CDR1 is LNHDA and CDR2 is SQIVND in the germline V gene (reference sequence). There are 14 residues in the CDR3. The DNA for the CDR3 is TGTGCCAGTAGTAAAACAGGGTCCTCGTACGAGCAGTACTTC. Translating gives CASSKTGSSYEQYF.

V and J are TRBV11-3 and TRBJ1-2, with 11 bases fitting TRBD1. The CDR3 sequence is 16 residues long. Germline V CDR1 and CDR2: SGHNT, YENEEA. After removal of 6 bases from V and 3 bases from J, the junction contained 9 bases not matched to a gene. CDR3 DNA: TGTGCCAGCAGTCAAAGGTGGACAGGGGGCGACTATGGCTACACCTTC. This translates into CASSQRWTGGDYGYTF. The variable domain in full, completed from reference TRBV11-3 and TRBJ1-2, reads EAGVVQSPRYKIIEKKQPVAFWCNPISGHNTLYWYLQNLGQGPELLIRYENEEAVDDSQLPKDRFSAERLKGVDSTLKIQPAELGDSAVYLCASSQRWTGGDYGYTFGSGTRLTVV.

This rearrangement joins TRBV6-5 to TRBJ2-2, with 7 bases that match TRBD1. J was trimmed by 7 bases and V by 2 bases; bases with no gene match: 4. Looked up from germline, CDR1 is MNHEY and CDR2 is SVGAGI. The CDR3 is made up of 14 amino acids. CDR3 sequence: CASSYRGQDGELFF. The CDR3 DNA reads as TGTGCCAGCAGTTACAGGGGGCAGGACGGGGAGCTGTTTTTT.

This rearrangement joins TRBV19 to TRBJ2-7, with 12 bases lining up with TRBD2. Trimming cost V 5 bases and J 7 bases; bases outside gene matches: 9. CDR3 size: 15 residues. Germline V gene lookup returns CDR1 LNHDA and CDR2 SQIVND (reference sequence). CDR3 DNA sequence: TGTGCCAGTAGTGGATCTAGCGGGAGGGCCCGGGAGCAGTACTTC. Translation gives CASSGSSGRAREQYF.

The chain joins TRBV7-9 to TRBJ2-7; 8 bases are shared with TRBD1. The length of the CDR3 is 15 residues. The germline V gene encodes CDR1 SEHNR and CDR2 FQNEAQ (reference sequence). The junction had 13 bases not matched to a gene; V was cut back by 5 bases and J by 7 bases. CDR3 sequence: CASSQLTGVTREQYF. The CDR3, as DNA: TGTGCCAGCAGCCAACTGACAGGGGTAACGCGAGAGCAGTACTTC.